The 30 T cell receptor beta chains in this list originate from one sample, sequenced in a study of T cells in Graves' hyperthyroidism and ophthalmopathy. TCR beta CDR3 regions were amplified from RNA. Primed by the HTBI set, a first-round RT-PCR was run on the TCR CDR3. TCRdb re-analysed the multiplex PCR reads in MiXCR, keeping a single row per CDR3 protein. The data contain about 480,000 distinct CDR3 sequences, approximately 15% of them singletons. Sequences were obtained from blood. These receptors all stem from a woman aged 18-29 years with Graves' hyperthyroidism.

This clonotype was counted at least ten times. The chain has TRBV11-1 and TRBJ2-7, with D maybe TRBD2 (5 bases). This CDR3 comprises 16 residues. V shed 1 base and J shed 1 base, with 14 bases lying between them. Germline V gene sequence: CDR1 SGHAT, CDR2 FQDESV (reference sequence). Written as DNA, the CDR3 is TGTGCCAGCAGCTTAGGGTCTGGCGGGTCATCCTACGAGCAGTACTTC. It is translated as CASSLGSGGSSYEQYF.

This clonotype has at least ten counts. This rearrangement joins TRBV28 to TRBJ1-5; TRBD1 agrees at 7 bases. Germline CDR1 reads MDHEN; CDR2 reads SYDVKM. J was trimmed by 7 bases and V by 7 bases; bases with no gene match: 13. The CDR3 has 15 amino acids. CDR3 residues: CASKGGGTDRQPQHF. The CDR3 DNA reads as TGTGCCAGCAAAGGAGGAGGGACAGATAGGCAGCCCCAGCATTTT.

This clonotype was observed at least ten times. The rearrangement uses TRBV6-1 and TRBJ1-2; 7 nucleotides align to TRBD1. The CDR3 has 15 amino acids. V trimming: 4 bases; J trimming: 4 bases; junction bases outside the gene matches: 9. Germline assignment: CDR1 MNHNS and CDR2 SASEGT. The DNA for the CDR3 is TGTGCCAGCAGTGTCCGGGACAGAAATCCCTATGGCTACACCTTC. Its protein is CASSVRDRNPYGYTF.

Turning to this clonotype: A read error may explain this, as a much larger clone is one base away. This chain uses TRBV5-1 with TRBJ1-1; D is unclear. The CDR3 contains 15 residues. The germline CDR1 and CDR2 sequences are SGHRS and YFSETQ. The CDR3 loop is CASSWSQHEATEASF. The CDR3 bases are TGCGCCAGCAGCTGGTCCCAACATGAGGCGACTGAAGCTTCCTTT.

A remark on this clonotype: At one boundary the junction diverges from the germline segment, which might be a read error. The V call is TRBV11-3, the J call TRBJ2-1; D not certain. Germline V gene sequence: CDR1 SGHNT, CDR2 YENEEA. The length of the CDR3 is 13 residues. The CDR3 loop is CASSKAFYNDQCF. Written as DNA, the CDR3 is TGTGCCAGCAGCAAGGCTTTCTACAATGATCAGTGCTTC.

V gene TRBV6-2 or TRBV6-3 combines with J gene TRBJ2-1, with 7 bases fitting TRBD1. Trimming cost V 10 bases and J 6 bases; bases outside gene matches: 9. Per the germline V gene, CDR1 is MNHEY and CDR2 is SVGEGT. This CDR3 comprises 13 residues. The CDR3 nucleotides are TGTGCCACCTCGTCGGGACAGACCAATGAGCAGTTCTTC. Protein product: CATSSGQTNEQFF.

This clonotype turned up a few times. The CDR3 sequence: CASNVDSTDTQYF. The CDR3 DNA follows: TGTGCCAGCAACGTGGATAGCACAGATACGCAGTATTTT. This sequence joins TRBV6-1 and TRBJ2-3, with D hard to call. The CDR3 contains 13 residues. Trimming took off 7 bases at V and 0 bases at J, with 8 bases between the two ends. Germline V lookup: CDR1 MNHNS, CDR2 SASEGT.

This clonotype has a handful of counts. The chain uses TRBV3-1 and TRBJ1-5; a possible D gene is TRBD1 (5 bases). Between the trimmed V and J ends, which lost 4 bases and 6 bases, there was a span of 13 bases. CDR1 and CDR2 from the germline V gene are LGHDT and YNNKEL (reference sequence). The CDR3 has 14 amino acids. CDR3 residues: CASSLGGRSQPQHF. DNA of the CDR3: TGTGCCAGCAGCCTTGGGGGAAGGTCTCAGCCCCAGCATTTT.

In this sample, this clonotype turned up many times. The rearrangement joins TRBV12-3 or TRBV12-4 to TRBJ2-7, with D maybe TRBD1 (6 bases). V lost 5 bases, J lost 5 bases, and 10 bases lay in between. The CDR3 has 12 amino acids. The CDR3 bases are TGTGCCAGCAGTCAAGGGACACACGAGCAGTACTTC. This sequence encodes CASSQGTHEQYF.

This clonotype was picked up many times. The CDR3 DNA is TGCGCCAGCAGCTTGCCAGGGTCCAATTCACCCCTCCACTTT. Translated: CASSLPGSNSPLHF. The chain uses TRBV5-1 and TRBJ1-6, with D perhaps matching TRBD1 (5 bases). Germline V gene data show CDR1 as SGHRS and CDR2 as YFSETQ. The V and J ends lost 1 base and 7 bases respectively, with 9 bases between them. The CDR3 is made up of 14 amino acids.

Comment on this clonotype: This may arise from a read error, as a much more abundant clone is one base away. This chain joins TRBV29-1 and TRBJ2-1, with D unclear. CDR1 and CDR2 from the germline V gene are SQVTM and ANQGSEA. The CDR3 has 15 residues. CDR3 bases: TGCAGCGTTGCGGGCCTGGGTACGTTGTGGGGTGAGCAGTCCTTC. Translating gives CSVAGLGTLWGEQSF.

To note about this clonotype: Here the CDR3 omits its conserved ending phenylalanine or tryptophan, so a read error is the likely source. The chain joins TRBV7-3 to TRBJ2-1; 7 nucleotides match TRBD2. The CDR3 loop spans 13 amino acids. J gave up 8 bases and V 5 bases, and 6 bases lay outside the gene matches. Germline values: CDR1 SGHTA, CDR2 FQGTGA. The CDR3 sequence is CASSKYTSDEQFI. Written as DNA, the CDR3 is TGTGCCAGCAGCAAATATACTAGCGATGAGCAGTTCATC.

This clonotype was seen only a few times. The rearrangement joins TRBV20-1 to TRBJ2-7; no firm D call. The CDR3 sequence is 12 residues long. V was clipped by 1 base and J by 5 bases, with 9 bases between them. Looked up from germline, CDR1 is DFQATT and CDR2 is SNEGSKA (reference sequence). The CDR3 loop reads CSARVHRDEQYF. The CDR3 nucleotides are TGCAGTGCTAGAGTTCACAGAGACGAGCAGTACTTC.

The chain uses TRBV29-1 and TRBJ1-2, with D uncertain. The CDR3 spans 13 residues. Germline V lookup: CDR1 SQVTM, CDR2 ANQGSEA. V lost 6 bases to trimming and J lost 3 bases, with 14 bases between them. CDR3 residues: CSVKGGPHYGYTF. The CDR3 region has the DNA TGCAGCGTAAAGGGAGGGCCTCACTATGGCTACACCTTC.

This clonotype appeared many times. V is TRBV6-1 and J is TRBJ2-7, with 8 bases matching TRBD1. CDR3 length equals 13 residues. The trim removed 6 bases at V and 8 bases at J, leaving 9 bases unmatched. The germline V gene has CDR1 MNHNS and CDR2 SASEGT. CDR3 sequence: CASRTTGEVQQYF. The DNA for the CDR3 is TGTGCCAGCAGAACGACAGGGGAGGTACAGCAGTACTTC.

This clonotype has a count of ten or more. The chain recombines TRBV20-1 with TRBJ2-5; 9 bases match TRBD2. The germline gives CDR1 DFQATT, CDR2 SNEGSKA (reference sequence). After removal of 3 bases from V and 4 bases from J, the junction contained 3 bases not matched to a gene. The CDR3 extends over 13 amino acids. The CDR3 here is CSASLAGAETQYF. Here the CDR3 DNA reads TGCAGTGCTAGCTTAGCGGGAGCAGAGACCCAGTACTTC.

As regards this clonotype: This could be a read error, since a much larger clone is one nucleotide away. The gene calls are TRBV9 and TRBJ2-2; 10 bases are a match to TRBD2. This CDR3 region has 14 residues. Germline V gene lookup returns CDR1 SGDLS and CDR2 YYNGEE. The CDR3 is CASSTRLAGGVLFF. The CDR3 nucleotides read TGTGCCAGCAGCACGCGACTAGCGGGCGGGGTGCTGTTTTTT.

This clonotype was detected only a few times. J is TRBJ1-1 and V is TRBV29-1; D gene uncertain. Trimming took off 7 bases at V and 0 bases at J, with 3 bases between the two ends. The CDR3 runs 10 residues. The V gene's germline CDR1 is SQVTM and CDR2 ANQGSEA. CDR3: CSGMNTEAFF. The CDR3 DNA sequence: TGCAGCGGCATGAACACTGAAGCTTTCTTT.

The chain has TRBV19 and TRBJ2-7; no firm D call. V was shortened by 3 bases and J by 4 bases, with 13 bases between the two germline ends. CDR1 LNHDA and CDR2 SQIVND come from the germline V gene (reference sequence). The CDR3 loop spans 14 amino acids. Here the CDR3 reads CASSIVGQIYEQYF. DNA of the CDR3: TGTGCCAGTAGTATTGTCGGGCAGATTTACGAGCAGTACTTC. Together with reference TRBV19 and TRBJ2-7, the CDR3 gives the full variable domain: DGGITQSPKYLFRKEGQNVTLSCEQNLNHDAMYWYRQDPGQGLRLIYYSQIVNDFQKGDIAEGYSVSREKKESFPLTVTSAQKNPTAFYLCASSIVGQIYEQYFGPGTRLTVT.

The table lists this clonotype with many counts. This chain links TRBV28 with TRBJ1-1, with 8 bases lining up with TRBD1. This CDR3 comprises 13 residues. CDR1 is MDHEN and CDR2 is SYDVKM in the germline V gene. J was trimmed by 7 bases and V by 6 bases; bases with no gene match: 7. The CDR3 loop is CASSSGGWSEAFF. In DNA, the CDR3 is TGTGCCAGCAGCTCAGGGGGCTGGAGTGAAGCTTTCTTT.

This clonotype was picked up many times. This chain uses TRBV3-1 with TRBJ2-5; a weak D match, TRBD2 (6 bases). This CDR3 spans 13 amino acids. Trimming left V 2 bases short and J 5 bases short, with 9 bases between. Germline CDR1 and CDR2: LGHDT and YNNKEL (reference sequence). The CDR3 DNA reads TGTGCCAGCAGCCAACAGGGAGGCGAGACCCAGTACTTC. It encodes CASSQQGGETQYF.

This clonotype has at least ten counts. The chain couples TRBV7-8 to TRBJ2-7; 8 nucleotides match TRBD1. CDR3 size: 16 residues. Germline trimming cut 5 bases from V and 0 bases from J; bases unmatched to any gene: 9. Germline CDR1 SGHVS, CDR2 FQNEAQ. CDR3 residues: CASSTRGQAASYEQYV. The CDR3 DNA follows: TGTGCCAGCAGCACCCGGGGACAGGCCGCCTCCTACGAGCAGTACGTC.

The chain couples TRBV7-2 to TRBJ1-1, with D tentatively TRBD1 (5 bases). V dropped 4 bases and J dropped 5 bases, with 11 bases sitting between them. Germline V lookup: CDR1 SGHTA, CDR2 FQGNSA. The CDR3 is 13 residues long. CDR3 DNA sequence: TGTGCCAGCAGCTACGGGGGGAGGACTGAAGCTTTCTTT. Translating it yields CASSYGGRTEAFF. Based on the CDR3 plus reference TRBV7-2 and TRBJ1-1, the full variable domain is GAGVSQSPSNKVTEKGKDVELRCDPISGHTALYWYRQSLGQGLEFLIYFQGNSAPDKSGLPSDRFSAERTGGSVSTLTIQRTQQEDSAVYLCASSYGGRTEAFFGQGTRLTVV.

This clonotype was seen repeatedly, ten times or more. The CDR3 DNA sequence: TGTGCCAGCAGCATACAGGGGAACACTGAAGCTTTCTTT. This codes for CASSIQGNTEAFF. V is TRBV19 and J is TRBJ1-1; perhaps TRBD1 as D (6 bases). Trimming took 9 bases from V and 1 from J, leaving 12 bases between them. Per germline, CDR1 LNHDA and CDR2 SQIVND (reference sequence). The CDR3 length is 13 residues.

This clonotype was seen many times. V is TRBV5-5 and J is TRBJ1-2, with 9 bases identical to TRBD1. J lost 6 bases, V lost 3 bases, and 3 bases had no gene match. The CDR3 is 13 residues long. CDR1 and CDR2 from the germline V gene are SGHKS and YYEKEE (reference sequence). The CDR3 region has the DNA TGTGCCAGCAGCTACGGGACAGGGAATGGCTACACCTTC. Translation: CASSYGTGNGYTF.

The sample holds many counts of this clonotype. V and J are TRBV27 and TRBJ1-1; no definite D call. The CDR3 spans 16 residues. The V and J ends lost 2 bases and 10 bases respectively, with 23 bases between them. Looked up from germline, CDR1 is MNHEY and CDR2 is SMNVEV (reference sequence). The CDR3 region is CASSLPLMRGVLGAFF. Here the CDR3 DNA reads TGTGCCAGCAGTTTACCCCTGATGCGGGGTGTCCTTGGAGCTTTCTTT.

This clonotype was counted many times. The CDR3 coding sequence is TGTGCCAGTAGTACCGGCCCGAACGAAAAACTGTTTTTT. Residues: CASSTGPNEKLFF. This sequence joins TRBV19 and TRBJ1-4; no clear D gene. Trimming left V 4 bases short and J 8 bases short, with 11 bases between. Germline CDR1 and CDR2: LNHDA and SQIVND (reference sequence). The CDR3 covers 13 residues.

Many counts were recorded for this clonotype. The chain employs TRBV18 and TRBJ2-1; D is perhaps TRBD2 (6 bases). The germline V and J ends were trimmed by 3 bases and 4 bases, with 13 bases remaining between them. CDR1 is KGHSH and CDR2 is LQKENI in the germline V gene. The length of the CDR3 is 15 residues. CDR3: CASSPQPGDYNEQFF. The CDR3 DNA reads as TGTGCCAGCTCACCTCAGCCGGGAGATTACAATGAGCAGTTCTTC. The full variable domain, completed using reference TRBV18 and TRBJ2-1, is NAGVMQNPRHLVRRRGQEARLRCSPMKGHSHVYWYRQLPEEGLKFMVYLQKENIIDESGMPKERFSAEFPKEGPSILRIQQVVRGDSAAYFCASSPQPGDYNEQFFGPGTRLTVL.

This rearrangement joins TRBV20-1 to TRBJ2-7; TRBD2 matches 8 bases. Looked up from germline, CDR1 is DFQATT and CDR2 is SNEGSKA (reference sequence). V lost 6 bases and J lost 1; bases outside the gene matches: 5. CDR3 length: 13 residues. Here the CDR3 reads CSASSGLSYEQYF. The CDR3 DNA sequence: TGCAGTGCCTCTAGCGGGCTTTCCTACGAGCAGTACTTC.

Ten or more counts support this clonotype. The V and J genes are TRBV12-3 or TRBV12-4 and TRBJ1-2, with D hard to call. This CDR3 contains 15 residues. V was trimmed by 4 bases and J by 5 bases, leaving 17 bases between them. CDR3 nucleotides: TGTGCCAGCAGTTCATTTATGCGGGGTAATTATGGCTACACCTTC. Encoded protein: CASSSFMRGNYGYTF.